These 18 T cell receptor beta chains came from one sample sequenced in a study of T cell responses to AZD1222 COVID-19 vaccine. The table came from immunoSEQ multiplex PCR; TCRdb's copy has only in-frame clones and leaves some out. The sample comprises about 120,000 clones, under 90% of which are singletons, and around 4.5% rests with the top ten. Sequencing was performed on peripheral blood, taken on day 0 of AZD1222 vaccination. All receptors derive from an adult in good health.

The CDR3 sequence is CAIRPSQGSTEAFF. DNA for the CDR3: TGTGCCATCAGACCGAGCCAGGGAAGCACTGAAGCTTTCTTT. V and J are TRBV10-3 and TRBJ1-1; D is possibly TRBD1 (5 bases). Germline lookup yields CDR1 ENHRY and CDR2 SYGVKD. The CDR3 runs to 14 residues. V was shortened by 6 bases and J by 4 bases, with 15 bases between the two germline ends.

The chain has TRBV19 and TRBJ2-1, with D perhaps TRBD2 (6 bases). Germline V gene sequence: CDR1 LNHDA, CDR2 SQIVND (reference sequence). V lost 5 bases to trimming and J lost 2 bases, with 10 bases between them. The CDR3 runs 14 residues. The CDR3 nucleotides read TGTGCCAGTAGTTGGGGGGATACCTACAATGAGCAGTTCTTC. It specifies CASSWGDTYNEQFF. The full variable domain, with the rest looked up from reference TRBV19 and TRBJ2-1, is DGGITQSPKYLFRKEGQNVTLSCEQNLNHDAMYWYRQDPGQGLRLIYYSQIVNDFQKGDIAEGYSVSREKKESFPLTVTSAQKNPTAFYLCASSWGDTYNEQFFGPGTRLTVL.

The chain links TRBV2 to TRBJ1-5; no firm D call. Trimming removed 6 bases from V and 0 bases from J, with 6 bases in between. The CDR3 is 13 residues long. Germline loops: CDR1 SNHLY, CDR2 FYNNEI. The DNA for the CDR3 is TGTGCCAGCAGCTGGGGTAGCAATCAGCCCCAGCATTTT. Protein: CASSWGSNQPQHF.

The chain employs TRBV3-1 (or the pseudogene TRBV3-2) and TRBJ2-1; 7 bases line up with TRBD2. The CDR3 has 14 residues. Germline V gene lookup returns CDR1 LGHDT and CDR2 YNNKEL (reference sequence). V trimming: 2 bases; J trimming: 9 bases; junction bases outside the gene matches: 7. The CDR3 protein is CASSQLGGQGEQFF. The DNA of the CDR3 is TGTGCCAGCAGCCAATTGGGAGGGCAGGGTGAGCAGTTCTTC.

V and J are TRBV19 and TRBJ1-3, with D hard to call. V lost 6 bases and J 3 bases, leaving 6 bases between the germline ends. Germline values: CDR1 LNHDA, CDR2 SQIVND (reference sequence). CDR3 length equals 12 residues. The chain's CDR3 is CASSTDGNTIYF. CDR3 in DNA: TGTGCCAGTAGCACAGATGGAAACACCATATATTTT.

The chain couples TRBV11-1 to TRBJ1-2; D gene uncertain. Looked up from germline, CDR1 is SGHAT and CDR2 is FQDESV (reference sequence). The CDR3 length is 13 residues. Trimming left V 2 bases short and J 3 bases short, with 7 bases between. CDR3 sequence (DNA): TGTGCCAGCAGCTTACGGCAGGACTATGGCTACACCTTC. Translated: CASSLRQDYGYTF.

This sequence joins TRBV9 and TRBJ1-6; 9 bases align to TRBD1. The germline CDR1 and CDR2 sequences are SGDLS and YYNGEE. V shed 5 bases and J 10 bases; nucleotides not matched to a gene: 13. The CDR3 consists of 16 residues. CDR3 in amino acids: CASSLEPGTGWSPLHF. The CDR3 nucleotides are TGTGCCAGCAGTTTGGAACCCGGGACAGGGTGGTCACCCCTCCACTTT.

The V gene is TRBV30, the J gene TRBJ1-2; unclear D gene. Germline-derived CDR1 and CDR2 are GTSNPN and SVGIG (reference sequence). With 1 base removed from V and 2 bases from J, the gap between germline ends came to 14 bases. There are 15 residues in the CDR3. The CDR3 loop reads CAWSGDGITNYGYTF. CDR3 sequence (DNA): TGTGCCTGGAGTGGGGATGGGATCACGAACTATGGCTACACCTTC.

The chain couples TRBV19 to TRBJ1-6; 7 bases line up with TRBD1. This CDR3 has 16 residues. Germline V gene lookup returns CDR1 LNHDA and CDR2 SQIVND (reference sequence). V was clipped by 4 bases and J by 3 bases; unmatched bases: 6. The CDR3 coding sequence is TGTGCCAGTAGTACCGAACGACAGGGCTATAATTCACCCCTCCACTTT. Its protein product is CASSTERQGYNSPLHF.

A word on this clone: Other DNA sequences in this sample translate to the same CDR3. CDR3 loop: CASSLEGGELFF. The DNA of the CDR3 is TGTGCCAGCAGTCTAGAGGGCGGGGAGCTGTTTTTT. This chain uses TRBV3-1 (or the pseudogene TRBV3-2) with TRBJ2-2, with D perhaps matching TRBD2 (5 bases). Germline-derived CDR1 and CDR2 are LGHDT and YNNKEL (reference sequence). The V end lost 6 bases, the J end lost 7 bases, and 9 bases lay between the germline ends. The CDR3 is 12 amino acids.

The rearrangement links TRBV6-1 to TRBJ1-1; D unclear. Germline-derived CDR1 and CDR2 are MNHNS and SASEGT. Between the trimmed V and J ends, which lost 1 base and 5 bases, there was a span of 8 bases. The CDR3 spans 13 residues. Here the CDR3 DNA reads TGTGCCAGCAGTGAAGGCAGGCAAACTGAAGCTTTCTTT. It is translated as CASSEGRQTEAFF.

This chain uses TRBV10-1 with TRBJ2-7; D call uncertain. CDR1 WNHNN and CDR2 SYGVQD come from the germline V gene (reference sequence). Deletions cut 3 bases from V and 0 bases from J, with 9 bases between. This CDR3 is built from 14 residues. The CDR3 is CASSDGGNSYEQYF. Written as DNA, the CDR3 is TGCGCCAGCAGTGATGGCGGCAACTCCTACGAGCAGTACTTC.

This clone occurred once. The V and J genes are TRBV12-3 or TRBV12-4 and TRBJ1-6, with D perhaps matching TRBD1 (5 bases). The CDR3 is 11 residues long. Deletions cut 6 bases from V and 8 bases from J, with 5 bases between. The CDR3 coding sequence is TGTGCCAGCAGAGGGGATTCACCCCTCCACTTT. Protein sequence: CASRGDSPLHF.

This clone is a singleton in its sample. This chain uses TRBV21-1 with TRBJ2-1. TRBV21-1 is tagged as a pseudogene. The CDR3 is 17 amino acids. DNA for the CDR3: TGTGCCAGCACCCTAAAGGGGGGTGTCGGCTCCTACAATGAGCAGTTCTTC. Translated: CASTLKGGVGSYNEQFF.

The gene calls are TRBV7-2 and TRBJ1-2; 9 bases fit TRBD1. Trimming removed 5 bases from V and 4 bases from J; junction bases left unmatched: 5. Germline assignment: CDR1 SGHTA and CDR2 FQGNSA. The CDR3 extends over 14 amino acids. DNA of the CDR3: TGTGCCAGCAGCCCAGGGACAGGGCGCTATGGCTACACCTTC. Protein: CASSPGTGRYGYTF.

V gene TRBV6-5 combines with J gene TRBJ1-2, with D tentatively TRBD1 (6 bases). CDR1 and CDR2 (germline): MNHEY, SVGAGI. The CDR3 has 16 amino acids. V was shortened by 0 bases and J by 1 base, with 12 bases between the two germline ends. CDR3 nucleotides: TGTGCCAGCAGTTACTCAGGGGGTCGGGGTAACTATGGCTACACCTTC. This sequence encodes CASSYSGGRGNYGYTF.

V gene TRBV19 combines with J gene TRBJ1-5; 7 nucleotides line up with TRBD1. The CDR3 loop spans 16 amino acids. The junction had 8 bases not matched to a gene; V was cut back by 6 bases and J by 0 bases. Germline CDR1 reads LNHDA; CDR2 reads SQIVND (reference sequence). CDR3 coding DNA: TGTGCCAGTAGGACTCCGGGACAGAGTAGCAATCAGCCCCAGCATTTT. Translation: CASRTPGQSSNQPQHF. Complete variable domain (other parts from reference TRBV19 and TRBJ1-5): DGGITQSPKYLFRKEGQNVTLSCEQNLNHDAMYWYRQDPGQGLRLIYYSQIVNDFQKGDIAEGYSVSREKKESFPLTVTSAQKNPTAFYLCASRTPGQSSNQPQHFGDGTRLSIL.

J is TRBJ1-2 and V is TRBV3-1 (or the pseudogene TRBV3-2), with D unclear. The CDR3 has 14 amino acids. Germline-derived CDR1 and CDR2 are LGHDT and YNNKEL (reference sequence). V was cut by 1 base and J by 4 bases, with 10 bases left in between. The chain's CDR3 is CASSQVGVPYGYTF. The CDR3 DNA reads TGTGCCAGCAGCCAAGTTGGGGTCCCCTATGGCTACACCTTC.